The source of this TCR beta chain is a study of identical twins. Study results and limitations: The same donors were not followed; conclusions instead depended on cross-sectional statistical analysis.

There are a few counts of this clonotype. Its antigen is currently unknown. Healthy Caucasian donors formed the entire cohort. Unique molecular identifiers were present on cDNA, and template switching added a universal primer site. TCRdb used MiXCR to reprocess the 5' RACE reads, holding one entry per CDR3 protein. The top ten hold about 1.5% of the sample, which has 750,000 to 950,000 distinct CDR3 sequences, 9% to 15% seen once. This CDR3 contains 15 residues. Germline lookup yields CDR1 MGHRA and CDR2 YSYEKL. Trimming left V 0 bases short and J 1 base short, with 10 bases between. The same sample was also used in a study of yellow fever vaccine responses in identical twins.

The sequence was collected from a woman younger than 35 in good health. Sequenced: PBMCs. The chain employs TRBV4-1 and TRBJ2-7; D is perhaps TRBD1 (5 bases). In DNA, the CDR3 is TGCGCCAGCAGCCAAGATGTGGCAGGGTCCTACGAGCAGTACTTC. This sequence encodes CASSQDVAGSYEQYF.